This entry features one TCR beta chain sequence. Its specific antigen is unknown. Per-base qualities were not stored, and no clone one base away is much larger. The cohort comprised around 690 healthy bone marrow donors. At the time of sampling, all cohort members were nominally healthy, though unrecorded immune exposures were likely present. The donor was CMV seropositive and was included in the group of approximately 310 seropositive cohort members. Each donor provided a peripheral blood sample, and peripheral blood mononuclear cells were used for TCR beta sequencing. The Qiagen DNeasy Blood Extraction Kit was used to extract genomic DNA from the blood cell samples. The method was the immunoSEQ multiplex PCR assay. A mixture of 60 forward primers for TCR Vbeta segments and 13 reverse primers for TCR Jbeta segments was used in the multiplex PCR. The CDR3 region of rearranged TCR beta genes was amplified from genomic DNA by a multiplex PCR assay. Amplified TCR beta libraries were sequenced as 87-base-pair reads on the Illumina HiSeq System. In the source study's methods: Across the 670 or so repertoires, a later analysis counted some 80 million unique TCR beta chains, roughly 11 million of which were shared by at least two donors. Raw reads were error-corrected and collapsed into unique sequences by a nearest-neighbor algorithm in which closely related sequences were merged to remove PCR and sequencing errors. V, D and J gene segments were assigned by aligning CDR3 sequences to IMGT reference sequences. Each retained sequence needed at least a six-nucleotide match to both a V gene segment and a J gene segment. A rearrangement counted as productive if the CDR3 had no stop codons and remained in frame with V and J, and every other rearrangement counted as non-productive. CDR3 was defined according to IMGT convention as the region running from the second conserved V-encoded cysteine to the conserved J-encoded phenylalanine. In an earlier analysis of around 640 of the donors, sequences lacking an unambiguous match to a single V gene segment were excluded. An earlier analysis of fewer than 750 of the donors called V segments functional above 56.7% productive rearrangements and segregating when the between-donor standard deviation exceeded 5%. To diagnose cytomegalovirus status from the catalog of TCR beta chain sequences, a statistical classification framework was built. A later analysis assigned V and J genes by comparing TCR nucleotide sequences with IMGT/GENE-DB human TR gene sequences. Using the TCRdist pipeline, a later analysis assigned CDR3 sequences along with most-parsimonious VDJ recombination scenarios. A later analysis defined each TCR beta chain by its CDR3 amino acid sequence plus V-gene family, and excluded reads lacking a unique V-gene family. To address suspected cross-contamination and a sequencing artifact, a later analysis removed 550 to 750 highly shared, low-generation-probability nucleotide sequences. For each public chain, a later analysis derived a clonal expansion index from normalized ranks of inferred template counts within each repertoire. In a later analysis, generation probabilities were computed with a VDJ recombination model fitted to out-of-frame rearrangements, and the resulting probabilities were checked against IGoR. Hypergeometric tests were used in a later analysis to score TCR-TCR, TCR-HLA and TCR-CMV co-occurrence, with a repertoire-size bias correction applied to the TCR pairs. To estimate false discovery rates, a later analysis permuted the HLA or CMV assignments 20 times. A later analysis grouped co-occurring TCRs with DBSCAN, adding TCRdist sequence similarity when clustering within HLA-allele-positive subsets. Co-occurrence clustering excluded repertoires with fewer than 30,000 or more than 120,000 public chains, plus five with anomalous nucleotide sharing. Imported from immuneACCESS, the table was reduced by TCRdb to in-frame sequences with V and J called. These copies leave out some clones; in studies compared against another copy, an unresolved V gene accounts for under half, and the cause of the remainder is not known. The D gene and trimming were derived from the DNA, and the V and J assignments and clone size from that table. This sample comprises about 170,000 clones, 77% of them detected only once. The ten largest clones take up approximately 1.5% of the sample.

This sample stems from a study of cytomegalovirus exposure and HLA in healthy donors (dated by TCRdb to between 2016 and 2019). In terms of the full investigation: An earlier analysis of some 550 of the donors reported about 290 Gb of sequence data and 117 million unique TCR beta sequences from roughly 200 million T cells. Both class I and class II loci were covered by HLA typing, at four-digit resolution. On average, 235,054 unique TCR beta nucleotide sequences were sequenced per donor among a few hundred genotyped donors of the cohort, with around 19% of those sequences being non-productive. The later analysis used no new phenotypic data to find candidate immune exposures, relying instead on TCR beta sequences and their occurrence across donors. Genome-wide SNP genotypes for about 65% of the 666 donors were used in a later genetic analysis, which treated that subset as a discovery cohort. To study patterns of TCR occurrence, a later analysis re-analyzed previously published TCR beta repertoires from under 750 donors and added high-resolution HLA genotyping. Typing coverage varied by locus: 629-630 donors for A, B, C, DRB1 and DQB1; around 560 for DQA1; approximately 570 for DPA1; around 450 for DPB1. The genetic ancestry cluster associated with self-reported Caucasian donors included about four fifths of the approximately 410 genotyped donors. Roughly five DR-DQ haplotypes were handled as single units for association and clustering, since linkage in the cohort was strong. To predict cytomegalovirus infection status, the study brought together high-throughput TCR immunosequencing, statistical association of individual TCRs with disease status, and machine learning. All discovery cohort repertoires had been generated on a single sequencing platform. The study aimed to test whether signatures of past pathogen exposure could be identified by cataloging public T cell receptors. An early release that covered roughly 600 HLA-typed donors contained about 300 gigabases of sequencing data and about 84 million unique TCR sequences. In an earlier analysis of a few hundred of the donors, high-throughput TCR beta sequencing was used to judge whether each TCR beta V gene segment behaved as functional or pseudogenic. In addition to the first cohort of roughly 700 subjects, a separate validation cohort of 130 or so different subjects was used. Donor age, sex, ethnicity and CMV serostatus were compiled together with the repertoire data. The study profiled the T cell repertoires of more than 500 subjects by immunosequencing and related them to cytomegalovirus serostatus.

What the work shows at the level of the full study, not this receptor alone: HLA typing was unavailable for some donors at each locus, so association tests used only the typed subset. An earlier analysis of around 540 of the donors showed that most TCR beta V segments appeared in productive rearrangements either about 87% or about 30% of the time, which broadly matched IMGT annotations. In a later analysis, the rate of TCR association differed among HLA loci, with DRB1 alleles having the most associated TCRs and HLA-C alleles having the fewest. A later analysis found that HLA-associated TCR beta chains were more clonally expanded and had lower generation probabilities than equally common non-associated chains. A few of the identified cytomegalovirus-associated TCR beta chains were confirmed in vitro to be specific for cytomegalovirus antigens. Because counts were too low, 15 to 20 rarely observed V segments, including chromosome 9 orphons, were left out of the earlier analysis of some 600 of the donors. In a later genetic analysis, fewer N-insertions in productive TCRs were reported among donors in an Asian-associated ancestry cluster than the roughly 710-donor mean. Sequencing depth was assumed to be roughly uniform across donors in the presence/absence analyses, though that assumption may not hold. In a later genetic analysis, a missense DCLRE1C variant was associated with V-gene and J-gene trimming of TCR beta chains, and the association was replicated in an independent cohort. Most TCR sequences were observed very rarely across donors, whereas some public TCRs were present in many individuals. Only TCR beta chains were sequenced in this cohort, and the absence of alpha or paired-chain data limited detectable features. CMV serostatus was the only immune exposure information available for the cohort. Strong co-occurrence of HLA alleles, especially DR and DQ, made assigning TCR associations to individual alleles difficult. Several of the top co-occurrence clusters appeared to be linked to parvovirus B19, influenza, CMV and Epstein-Barr virus, according to a later analysis. At a false discovery rate of 0.05, a later analysis linked under 20,000 TCR beta sequences to specific HLA alleles. In both the original and validation cohorts, the classifier was reported to diagnose cytomegalovirus status with high specificity and sensitivity. The study listed approximately 150 TCR beta chains as associated with cytomegalovirus. A further reported finding was that TCR beta sequences accurately predicted the HLA-A and HLA-B alleles for most subjects in the first cohort. Correlated functional status among segregating V segments might be attributable to linkage disequilibrium, but an unknown experimental factor could not be ruled out. According to a later analysis, most CMV-associated TCR beta chains appeared to be HLA-restricted, and the HLA associations seemed to be driven largely by CMV exposure. It was suggested by the authors that the approach could potentially be generalized to other disease states and immunological phenotypes. A cluster of highly shared sequence variants was judged likely to be a technical artifact of the sequencing pipeline.

Sequenced: PBMCs. The sequence derives from a woman aged 25 to 45 in good health and CMV-seropositive.

In nucleotide form, the sequence is TGCGCCAGCAGCCAAGAGACAGGGGTCCGGGGCTATGGCTACACCTTC. This encodes CASSQETGVRGYGYTF. The chain is encoded by TRBV4-1 joined to TRBJ1-2; a stretch of 8 junction bases matches TRBD1. Trimmed from V: 0 bases; trimmed from J: 4 bases; junction bases lacking a gene match: 7. Via the germline V gene, CDR1 is MGHRA and CDR2 YSYEKL. Measured from the cysteine to the phenylalanine, the CDR3 is 16 residues long. Kept here is only the CDR3 DNA, which spans 48 bases and is read in frame from base 1.